The 10 T cell receptor beta chains presented below share a single source sample, sequenced in a study of IL-17A CD8 T cells in psoriatic arthritis synovium. Psoriatic arthritis patients had synovial fluid drawn from joints that were actively inflamed. Using immunoSEQ multiplex PCR, the repertoire was profiled, and TCRdb retains in-frame clones only, with some absent. The data show 2,300 or so clones, 72% seen once. The sample was memory CD8+ T cells from synovial fluid. Specified subset: bulk memory CD8+ T cells (CD45RA-CD27+/- and CD45RA+CD27-). All receptors come from a human donor with psoriatic arthritis.

The V call is TRBV29-1, the J call TRBJ1-2, with 8 bases that match TRBD1. Germline-derived CDR1 and CDR2 are SQVTM and ANQGSEA. The CDR3 has 13 residues. The V and J ends lost 5 bases and 4 bases, in that order; junction bases with no gene match: 6. The CDR3 here is CSVHRGESYGYTF. CDR3 sequence (DNA): TGCAGCGTTCACAGGGGGGAGAGCTATGGCTACACCTTC. The full variable domain, in which reference TRBV29-1 and TRBJ1-2 provide the parts outside the CDR3, is SAVISQKPSRDICQRGTSLTIQCQVDSQVTMMFWYRQQPGQSLTLIATANQGSEATYESGFVIDKFPISRPNLTFSTLTVSNMSPEDSSIYLCSVHRGESYGYTFGSGTRLTVV.

This clone has a handful of counts. This sequence joins TRBV7-3 and TRBJ2-5; D is possibly TRBD2 (7 bases). Per germline, CDR1 SGHTA and CDR2 FQGTGA. V lost 1 base and J 0 bases, leaving 9 bases between the germline ends. The CDR3 runs to 15 residues. CDR3 sequence (DNA): TGTGCCAGCAGCTTAAGCGGGGGCTACCAAGAGACCCAGTACTTC. As protein: CASSLSGGYQETQYF.

This clone came up a few times. The V gene is TRBV4-1, the J gene TRBJ2-7, with TRBD1 matching over 8 bases. In germline, CDR1 is MGHRA, CDR2 YSYEKL. The CDR3 has 16 amino acids. Germline trimming cut 3 bases from V and 3 bases from J; bases unmatched to any gene: 10. The CDR3 sequence: CASSQLPGGAGYEQYF. The CDR3 region has the DNA TGCGCCAGCAGCCAGCTCCCAGGGGGCGCCGGCTACGAGCAGTACTTC.

This chain connects TRBV1 to TRBJ2-6; TRBD1 is the table's D call, not checked against the DNA. TRBV1 is termed a pseudogene. The CDR3 extends over 15 amino acids. This CDR3 is CTSRIGQSRANVLTF. Written as DNA, the CDR3 is TGCACCAGCAGGATTGGCCAAAGTCGGGCCAACGTCCTGACTTTC.

The chain employs TRBV11-3 and TRBJ2-1; perhaps TRBD2 as D (6 bases). CDR1 is SGHNT, CDR2 YENEEA, per germline. The V end was cut by 5 bases, the J end by 5 bases, with 19 bases between. The CDR3 extends over 16 amino acids. The CDR3 DNA follows: TGTGCCAGCAGCGATATTACGGGACTGGTCAACAATGAGCAGTTCTTC. This sequence encodes CASSDITGLVNNEQFF. Full variable domain (outside the CDR3, taken from reference TRBV11-3 and TRBJ2-1): EAGVVQSPRYKIIEKKQPVAFWCNPISGHNTLYWYLQNLGQGPELLIRYENEEAVDDSQLPKDRFSAERLKGVDSTLKIQPAELGDSAVYLCASSDITGLVNNEQFFGPGTRLTVL.

This clone was observed once. The CDR3 DNA sequence: TGTGCCAGCGGGCCTTTGATCTCCTATAATTCACCCCTCCACTTT. Translated, it gives CASGPLISYNSPLHF. The chain has TRBV6-5 and TRBJ1-6, with D unresolved. The CDR3 runs 15 residues. The V end lost 8 bases, the J end lost 0 bases, and 11 bases lay between the germline ends. In germline, CDR1 is MNHEY, CDR2 SVGAGI.

This sequence joins TRBV5-1 and TRBJ2-1; 8 bases are a match to TRBD1. Trimming took 4 bases from V and 4 from J; bases not matched to a gene: 10. Germline assignment: CDR1 SGHRS and CDR2 YFSETQ. This CDR3 contains 16 residues. Here the CDR3 DNA reads TGCGCCAGCAGCCTGGGCGGGACAGGCAATTACAATGAGCAGTTCTTC. This encodes CASSLGGTGNYNEQFF.

The genes are TRBV23-1 and TRBJ1-5; D gene ambiguous. TRBV23-1 is an ORF, with its function uncertain. The length of the CDR3 is 15 residues. V was clipped by 0 bases and J by 2 bases, with 8 bases between them. The CDR3 loop is CASSQSGWGNQPQHF. The CDR3 coding sequence is TGCGCCAGCAGTCAATCGGGGTGGGGCAATCAGCCCCAGCATTTT.

With regard to this clone: Additional DNA sequences in this sample encode the identical CDR3. V gene TRBV7-9 combines with J gene TRBJ2-1; 9 nucleotides match TRBD2. Trimming removed 3 bases from V and 7 bases from J; junction bases left unmatched: 4. Per the germline V gene, CDR1 is SEHNR and CDR2 is FQNEAQ (reference sequence). The CDR3 spans 14 residues. The CDR3 coding sequence is TGTGCCAGCAGCTTTAGCGGGGGAAGAAATGAGCAGTTCTTC. Translated: CASSFSGGRNEQFF. The full variable domain, completed using reference TRBV7-9 and TRBJ2-1, is DTGVSQNPRHKITKRGQNVTFRCDPISEHNRLYWYRQTLGQGPEFLTYFQNEAQLEKSRLLSDRFSAERPKGSFSTLEIQRTEQGDSAMYLCASSFSGGRNEQFFGPGTRLTVL.

The CDR3 spells CASRPGVGNQPQHF. The CDR3 DNA follows: TGTGCCAGCAGACCCGGAGTGGGCAATCAGCCCCAGCATTTT. The chain has TRBV5-5 and TRBJ1-5; D call uncertain. V dropped 5 bases and J dropped 2 bases, with 11 bases sitting between them. CDR1 is SGHKS and CDR2 is YYEKEE in the germline V gene (reference sequence). The CDR3 contains 14 residues. The full variable domain, completed using reference TRBV5-5 and TRBJ1-5, is DAGVTQSPTHLIKTRGQQVTLRCSPISGHKSVSWYQQVLGQGPQFIFQYYEKEERGRGNFPDRFSARQFPNYSSELNVNALLLGDSALYLCASRPGVGNQPQHFGDGTRLSIL.